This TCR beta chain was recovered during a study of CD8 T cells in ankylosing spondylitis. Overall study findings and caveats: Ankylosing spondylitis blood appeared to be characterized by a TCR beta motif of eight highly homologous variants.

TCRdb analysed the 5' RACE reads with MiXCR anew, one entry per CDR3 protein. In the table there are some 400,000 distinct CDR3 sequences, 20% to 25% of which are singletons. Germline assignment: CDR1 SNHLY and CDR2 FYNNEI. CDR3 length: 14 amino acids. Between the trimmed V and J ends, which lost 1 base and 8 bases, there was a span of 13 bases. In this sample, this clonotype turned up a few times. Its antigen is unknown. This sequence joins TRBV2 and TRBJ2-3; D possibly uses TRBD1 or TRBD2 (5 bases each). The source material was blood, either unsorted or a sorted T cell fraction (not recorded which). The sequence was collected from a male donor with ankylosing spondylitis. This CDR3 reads CASSEGDPRGTQYF. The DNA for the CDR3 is TGTGCCAGCAGTGAAGGGGACCCCCGGGGTACGCAGTATTTT. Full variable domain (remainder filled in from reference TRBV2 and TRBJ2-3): EPEVTQTPSHQVTQMGQEVILRCVPISNHLYFYWYRQILGQKVEFLVSFYNNEISEKSEIFDDQFSVERPDGSNFTLKIRSTKLEDSAMYFCASSEGDPRGTQYFGPGTRLTVL.